This T cell receptor (beta chain) derives from a study of blood T cell repertoires in COVID-19. The overall study: Collection of acute and convalescent COVID-19 samples took place in the United States, Italy and Spain.

Assay: immunoSEQ multiplex PCR; the TCRdb copy retains only in-frame clones and omits some. The table shows around 230,000 clones, with more than 80% occurring only once. This TCR came from a man aged 30-40 years who had recovered from COVID-19. Sequencing was done on a sample of peripheral blood.

CDR3 sequence: CASRRTDRGSPLHF. As DNA, the CDR3 is TGTGCCAGCAGACGAACGGACAGGGGTTCACCCCTCCACTTT. The chain links TRBV3-1 (or the pseudogene TRBV3-2) to TRBJ1-6; 9 bases align to TRBD1. The CDR3 length is 14 residues. The V and J ends lost 6 bases and 9 bases, in that order; junction bases with no gene match: 6. The germline V gene has CDR1 LGHDT and CDR2 YNNKEL (reference sequence).